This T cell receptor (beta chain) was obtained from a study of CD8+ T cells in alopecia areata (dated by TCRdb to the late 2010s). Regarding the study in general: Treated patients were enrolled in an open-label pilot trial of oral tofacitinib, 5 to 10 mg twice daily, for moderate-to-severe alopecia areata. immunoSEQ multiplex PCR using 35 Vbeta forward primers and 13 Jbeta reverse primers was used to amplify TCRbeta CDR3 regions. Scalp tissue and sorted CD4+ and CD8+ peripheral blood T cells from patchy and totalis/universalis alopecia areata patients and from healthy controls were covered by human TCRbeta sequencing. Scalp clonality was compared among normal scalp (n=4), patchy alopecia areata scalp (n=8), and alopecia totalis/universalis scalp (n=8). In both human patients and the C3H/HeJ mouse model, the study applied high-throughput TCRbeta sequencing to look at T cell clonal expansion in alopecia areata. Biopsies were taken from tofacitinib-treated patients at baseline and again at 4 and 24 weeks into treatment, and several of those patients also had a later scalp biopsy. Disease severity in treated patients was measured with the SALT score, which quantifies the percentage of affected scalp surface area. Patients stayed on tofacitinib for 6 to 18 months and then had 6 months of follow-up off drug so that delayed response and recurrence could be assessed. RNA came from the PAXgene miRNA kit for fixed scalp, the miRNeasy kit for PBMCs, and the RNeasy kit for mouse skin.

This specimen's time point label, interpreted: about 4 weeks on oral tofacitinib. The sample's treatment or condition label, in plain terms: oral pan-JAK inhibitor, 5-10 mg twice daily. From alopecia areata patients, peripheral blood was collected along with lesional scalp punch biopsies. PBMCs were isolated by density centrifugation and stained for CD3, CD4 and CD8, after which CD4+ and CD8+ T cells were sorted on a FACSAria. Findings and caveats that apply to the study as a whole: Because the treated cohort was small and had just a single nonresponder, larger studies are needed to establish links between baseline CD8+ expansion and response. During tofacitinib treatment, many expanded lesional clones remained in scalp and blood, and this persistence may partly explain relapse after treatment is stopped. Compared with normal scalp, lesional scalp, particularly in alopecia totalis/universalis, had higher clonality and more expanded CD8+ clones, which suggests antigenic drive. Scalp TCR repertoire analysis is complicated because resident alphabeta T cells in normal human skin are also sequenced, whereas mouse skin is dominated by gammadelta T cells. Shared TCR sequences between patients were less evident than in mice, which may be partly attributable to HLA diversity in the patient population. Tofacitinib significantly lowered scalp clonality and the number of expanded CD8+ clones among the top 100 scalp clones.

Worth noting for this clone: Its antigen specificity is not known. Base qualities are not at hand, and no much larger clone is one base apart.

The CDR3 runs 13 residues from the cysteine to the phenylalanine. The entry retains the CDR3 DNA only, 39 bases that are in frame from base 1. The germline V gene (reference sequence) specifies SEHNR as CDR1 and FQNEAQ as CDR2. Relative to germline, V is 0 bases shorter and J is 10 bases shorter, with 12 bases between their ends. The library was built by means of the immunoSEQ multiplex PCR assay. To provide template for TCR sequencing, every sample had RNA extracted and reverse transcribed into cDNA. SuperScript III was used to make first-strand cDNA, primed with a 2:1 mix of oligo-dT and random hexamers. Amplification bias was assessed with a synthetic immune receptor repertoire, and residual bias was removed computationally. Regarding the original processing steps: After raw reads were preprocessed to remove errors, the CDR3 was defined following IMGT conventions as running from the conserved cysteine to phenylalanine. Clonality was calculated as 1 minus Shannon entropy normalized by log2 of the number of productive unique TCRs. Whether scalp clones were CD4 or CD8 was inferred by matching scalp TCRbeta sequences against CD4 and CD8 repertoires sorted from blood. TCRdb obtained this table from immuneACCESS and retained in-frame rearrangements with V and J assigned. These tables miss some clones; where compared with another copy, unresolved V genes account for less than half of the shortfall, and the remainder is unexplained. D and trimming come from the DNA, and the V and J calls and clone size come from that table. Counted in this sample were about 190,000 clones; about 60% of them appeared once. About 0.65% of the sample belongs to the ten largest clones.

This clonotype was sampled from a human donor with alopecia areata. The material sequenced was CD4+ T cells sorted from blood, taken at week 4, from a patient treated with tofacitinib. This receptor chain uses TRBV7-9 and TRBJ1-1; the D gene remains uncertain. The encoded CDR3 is CASSLAPRPGAFF. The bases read TGTGCCAGCAGCTTAGCCCCCCGCCCGGGAGCTTTCTTT.